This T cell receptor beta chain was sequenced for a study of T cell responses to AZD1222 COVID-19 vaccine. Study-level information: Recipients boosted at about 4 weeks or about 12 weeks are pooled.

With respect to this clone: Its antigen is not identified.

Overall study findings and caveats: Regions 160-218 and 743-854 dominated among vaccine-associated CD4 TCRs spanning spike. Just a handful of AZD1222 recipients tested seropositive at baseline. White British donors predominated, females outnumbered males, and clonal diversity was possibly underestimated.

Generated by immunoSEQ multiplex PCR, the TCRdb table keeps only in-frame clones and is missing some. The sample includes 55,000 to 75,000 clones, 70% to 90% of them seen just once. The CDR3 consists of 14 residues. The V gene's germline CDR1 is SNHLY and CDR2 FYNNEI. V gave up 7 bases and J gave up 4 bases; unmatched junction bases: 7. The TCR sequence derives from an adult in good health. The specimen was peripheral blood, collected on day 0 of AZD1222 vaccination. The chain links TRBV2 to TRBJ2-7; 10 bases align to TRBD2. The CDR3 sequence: CASNILAGQYEQYF. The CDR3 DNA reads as TGTGCCAGCAATATACTAGCGGGGCAGTACGAGCAGTACTTC.